This T cell receptor (beta chain) is from a study of cytomegalovirus exposure and HLA in healthy donors. Findings and caveats of the study: Sequence variants that were highly shared formed a cluster that was likely a sequencing artifact. The Asian-associated ancestry cluster reportedly had fewer N-insertions than the roughly 670-donor mean in a later analysis. Being productive about 87% or about 30% of the time was typical of most TCR beta V segments in an earlier analysis.

The PCR made use of 60 Vbeta and 13 Jbeta primers. TCRdb's copy holds only in-frame clones and misses some; the assay was immunoSEQ multiplex PCR. The data show around 170,000 clones, 80% seen once. Notes on this clone: As yet, its antigen is unknown.

CDR3 length equals 14 residues. The germline CDR1 and CDR2 sequences are LGHNA and YNFKEQ. Trimming took 4 bases from V and 4 from J; bases not matched to a gene: 5. The chain is built from TRBV4-2 and TRBJ2-3, with TRBD2 matching 7 bases. Sequenced: PBMCs. The source of this sequence is a woman between 45 and 60 years old in good health and CMV-seropositive. The CDR3 nucleotides read TGTGCCAGCAGCCTTGCGGGAGAAGCAGATACGCAGTATTTT. Residues: CASSLAGEADTQYF.